A selection of T cell receptor beta chains follows, all from one sample in a study of metastatic and nonmetastatic thyroid tumors. TCRdb ran MiXCR on the PCR reads. The repertoire has about 5,600 clones, 30% to 35% of them found once; the top ten carry 20%. Sequenced material: adjacent normal tissue. Source of these receptors: a female donor with papillary thyroid cancer or a benign thyroid nodule (not recorded which). Some clones in this sample may be carry-over from other donors' samples. The conserved cysteine and the conserved F or W are not part of the CDR3 here.

v_call	j_call	cdr3_aa
TRBV27	TRBJ2-7	ASSGRKGSAYEQY
TRBV27	TRBJ1-2	ASSLMTGGTYGYT
TRBV5-1	TRBJ2-5	ASSLGLAGGGYQETQY
TRBV6-1	TRBJ2-3	ASSSALTVKSDTQY
TRBV15	TRBJ2-7	ATSRAGDEQY
TRBV5-1	TRBJ1-2	ASSLGPSTGGYT
TRBV11-2	TRBJ2-2	ASSLEGNTGELF
TRBV20-1	TRBJ2-3	SATGTGSTDTQY
TRBV20-1	TRBJ2-3	SAEEIAGSSTDTQY
TRBV20-1	TRBJ1-1	SARGTGGLWTEAF
TRBV9	TRBJ2-1	ASSVDEGGYNEQF
TRBV30	TRBJ2-2	AWRPSWGELF
TRBV27	TRBJ1-2	ASSLGQEWGYT
TRBV6-1	TRBJ2-7	ASSAGEFDEQY
TRBV2	TRBJ2-7	ASIYGGIYEQY
TRBV27	TRBJ1-1	ASSLYKNTEAF
TRBV6-1	TRBJ1-1	ASRTGGAGNTEAF
TRBV27	TRBJ2-7	ASSSGTRKYEQY
TRBV6-2/TRBV6-3	TRBJ2-1	ASSYGSSIDNEQF
TRBV6-1	TRBJ1-2	ASREASNYGYT
TRBV28	TRBJ2-5	ASSLGDSQETQY
TRBV2	TRBJ1-4	ASSERTDNEKLF
TRBV11-2	TRBJ2-3	ASSSQTDTQY
TRBV12-3/TRBV12-4	TRBJ2-5	ASSLVTRETKY
TRBV5-6	TRBJ2-5	ASSTEQGATRETQY
TRBV6-1	TRBJ1-6	ASGPERAWYSPLH
TRBV20-1	TRBJ2-7	SVPGRVGYEQY
TRBV29-1	TRBJ2-3	SVDLAGTQY
TRBV7-3	TRBJ2-2	ASSNQEVGELF
TRBV5-1	TRBJ1-1	ASSSQGGTEAF
TRBV5-1	TRBJ2-1	ASSRGNEQF
TRBV20-1	TRBJ2-7	SAITASGRSPHEQY
TRBV2	-	ASGRALAGEQF
TRBV20-1	TRBJ2-7	SASPGQKIYEQY
TRBV7-9	TRBJ1-1	ASSTMGLYTEAF
TRBV20-1	TRBJ2-1	SARGHLAEPYNEQF
TRBV20-1	TRBJ2-7	SARGTSGQGYEQY
TRBV6-6	TRBJ1-2	ASSYLGRNYGYT
TRBV3-1	TRBJ2-7	ASTPQGRQADEQY
TRBV7-2	TRBJ1-4	ASSSYLQGSGLF
TRBV6-1	TRBJ2-3	ASKEWGWGYAAQY
TRBV27	TRBJ2-3	ASSFTRTGKFTDTQY
TRBV29-1	TRBJ2-2	SVEGWDDYGELF
TRBV11-1	TRBJ2-2	ASRVRAGAGELF
TRBV12-3/TRBV12-4	TRBJ1-2	ASSNLLRGYYGYT
TRBV6-2/TRBV6-3	TRBJ2-5	ASSYLSQQETQY
TRBV20-1	TRBJ2-2	SARRTSANTGELF
TRBV19	TRBJ2-7	ASSRWTGESEQY
TRBV4-3	TRBJ2-3	ASSQYVGISTDTQY
TRBV7-9	TRBJ2-7	ASSLGSPNEQY